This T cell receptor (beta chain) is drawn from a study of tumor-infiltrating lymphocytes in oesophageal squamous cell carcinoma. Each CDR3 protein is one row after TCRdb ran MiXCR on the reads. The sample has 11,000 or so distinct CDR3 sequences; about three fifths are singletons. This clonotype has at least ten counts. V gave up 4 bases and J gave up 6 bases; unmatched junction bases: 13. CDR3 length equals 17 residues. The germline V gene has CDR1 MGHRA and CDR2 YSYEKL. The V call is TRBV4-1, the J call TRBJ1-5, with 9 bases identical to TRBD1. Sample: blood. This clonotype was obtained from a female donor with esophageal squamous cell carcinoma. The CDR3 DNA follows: TGCGCCAGCAGCCCAACCGGGACAGGGACGCGCCCTCAGCCCCAGCATTTT. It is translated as CASSPTGTGTRPQPQHF.